The present T cell receptor (beta chain) was sequenced within a study of T-cell reconstitution after alpha-beta-depleted transplantation in children. Looked up from germline, CDR1 is DFQATT and CDR2 is SNEGSKA (reference sequence). This CDR3 contains 13 residues. The ends were cut back, 2 bases at V and 5 bases at J, with 10 bases in the middle. Unique molecular identifiers were incorporated during preparation of the TCRbeta library. TCRdb analysed the PCR reads with MiXCR anew, one entry per CDR3 protein. Altogether around 580,000 distinct CDR3 sequences are present, 20% to 25% being singletons, with the ten largest covering 13% to 15%. Whole-study findings and limits: Elevated TCRbeta diversity at day 60 was traced, in some patients, to surviving recipient T cells and thymic progenitors. Alpha-beta T cells about two months after transplant reportedly derived from several hundred expanded graft clones.

Of note for this clonotype: Its antigen is not known.

This clonotype originated in a boy less than two years old who had a stem cell transplant for acute myeloid leukemia, so the T cells may come from the graft donor. The chain recombines TRBV20-1 with TRBJ1-5; maybe TRBD1 (5 bases). Here the sequenced sample was PBMCs, mostly from graft donor cells, taken 360 days after TCRalphabeta/CD19-depleted stem cell transplant. The CDR3 loop reads CSARRQGDQPQHF. In DNA form, the CDR3 reads TGCAGTGCTAGAAGGCAGGGAGATCAGCCCCAGCATTTT.